This entry describes one T cell receptor beta chain. No antigen is known for it. The ends were cut back, 5 bases at V and 7 bases at J, with 9 bases in the middle. CDR1 and CDR2 (germline): LNHDA, SQIVND (reference sequence). The CDR3 is made up of 12 amino acids. The test was conducted at deep level. Tens of thousands of T cell genomes (approximately 0.2 ug DNA) went into each sorted-subset replicate. The table came from immunoSEQ multiplex PCR; TCRdb's copy has only in-frame clones and leaves some out. Of approximately 1,000,000 clones listed, approximately 80% are singletons. This specimen comes from a study of shared clonotypes between healthy human individuals. Regarding the study as a whole: Only blood samples were collected, and tissue repertoires likely differ.

Memory CD4+ cells were the fraction left after CD45RA+ naive selection. The clonotype was recovered from a man aged 18 to 30 in good health. Some clones in this sample may be carry-over from other donors' samples. This chain uses TRBV19 with TRBJ1-5; D might be TRBD1 (6 bases). Sequences were obtained from memory CD4+ T cells from PBMCs. Sample subset: CD45RA-negative fraction. CDR3 amino acids: CASSFQGQPQHF. The CDR3 bases are TGTGCCAGTAGTTTCCAGGGGCAGCCCCAGCATTTT.